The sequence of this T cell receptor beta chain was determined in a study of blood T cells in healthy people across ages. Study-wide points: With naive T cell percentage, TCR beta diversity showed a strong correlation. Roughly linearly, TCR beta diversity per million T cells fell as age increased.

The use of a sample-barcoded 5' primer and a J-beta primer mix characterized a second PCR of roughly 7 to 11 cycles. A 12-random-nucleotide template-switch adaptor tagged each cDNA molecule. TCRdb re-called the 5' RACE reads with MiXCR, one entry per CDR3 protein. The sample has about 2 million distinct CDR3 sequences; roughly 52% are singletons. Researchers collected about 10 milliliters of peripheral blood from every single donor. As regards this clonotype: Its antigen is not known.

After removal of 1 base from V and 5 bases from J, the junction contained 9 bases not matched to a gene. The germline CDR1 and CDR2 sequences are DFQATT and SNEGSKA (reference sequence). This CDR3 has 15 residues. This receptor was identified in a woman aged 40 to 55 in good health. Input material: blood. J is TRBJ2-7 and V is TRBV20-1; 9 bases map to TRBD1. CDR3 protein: CSARVWGTGRDEQYF. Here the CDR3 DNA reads TGCAGTGCTAGAGTGTGGGGGACAGGGAGGGACGAGCAGTACTTC.